These T cell receptor beta chains were read from a single sample in a study of long-term antiretroviral therapy in people with HIV. Produced via immunoSEQ multiplex PCR; TCRdb's table is partial and in-frame only. The table records tens of thousands of clones, 90% of them present only once. The source was unsorted PBMCs, collected around 5 years after starting antiretroviral therapy. The receptor source for this set is a woman between 40 and 55 years old with HIV. Each CDR3 is given with its conserved first and last residue. A D gene is named only where the DNA matches it firmly. Clone size, where shown, is once, few, many, or a class for clones that have expanded.

size	V	J	D	DNA	CDR3
NA	TRBV7-2	TRBJ2-3	NA	TGTGCCAGCAGCCGCGTTATGTACACAGATACGCAGTATTTT	CASSRVMYTDTQYF
NA	TRBV19	TRBJ2-5	NA	TGTGCCAGTAGTAGCCTCCAAGAGACCCAGTACTTC	CASSSLQETQYF
NA	TRBV7-8	TRBJ1-2	NA	TGTGCCAGCAGCCCGCCCGGGACGGTTGGCTACACCTTC	CASSPPGTVGYTF
once	TRBV18	TRBJ1-5	NA	TGTGCCAGCTCACCTACATCTCTAGGTCAATCGGCCCAGCATTTT	CASSPTSLGQSAQHF
NA	TRBV18	TRBJ1-2	NA	TGTGCCAGCTCGTACCGGGCACCCAATGGCTACACCTTC	CASSYRAPNGYTF
NA	TRBV11-2	TRBJ2-5	TRBD1	TGTGCCAGCAGAATACAGGGGGAAGAGACCCAGTACTTC	CASRIQGEETQYF
NA	TRBV27	TRBJ1-1	NA	TGTGCCAGCAGTTTAGATTATAGACACCACATGAACACTGAAGCTTTCTTT	CASSLDYRHHMNTEAFF
NA	TRBV7-9	TRBJ2-5	NA	TGTGCCAGCAGCTTAAGTTGGCAAGAGACCCAGTACTTC	CASSLSWQETQYF
once	TRBV28	TRBJ2-3	TRBD2	TGTGCCAGCGGTTGGACTAGCGGGAGTTTAAGGCGAGATACGCAGTATTTT	CASGWTSGSLRRDTQYF
NA	TRBV7-2	TRBJ1-2	NA	TGTGCCAGCAGCTTAATCTCGCAGGGCACCATCGGTGGCTACACCTTC	CASSLISQGTIGGYTF
NA	TRBV29-1	TRBJ2-5	NA	TGCAGCGTTGGGTTGCAGCTACAAGAGACCCAGTACTTC	CSVGLQLQETQYF
NA	TRBV9	TRBJ2-1	TRBD2	TGTGCCAGCAGCCGAGCGGGGGCCTATAATGAGCAGTTCTTC	CASSRAGAYNEQFF
NA	TRBV9	TRBJ1-4	NA	TGTGCCAGCAGCGTAGGAGTCGCAACTAATGAAAAACTGTTTTTT	CASSVGVATNEKLFF
once	TRBV15	TRBJ2-3	NA	TGTGCCACCAGCCCGGGGCGCACAGATACGCAGTATTTT	CATSPGRTDTQYF
NA	TRBV7-6	TRBJ2-7	NA	TGTGCCAGCAGCCCCCAATTGGGCGAGCAGTACTTC	CASSPQLGEQYF
NA	TRBV11-2	TRBJ2-3	TRBD2	TGTGCCAGCAGCGGTGAGGGACTAGCGGGGGACCTTAGCACAGATACGCAGTATTTT	CASSGEGLAGDLSTDTQYF
NA	TRBV5-4	TRBJ2-7	TRBD2	TGTGCCAGCAGCTTGTGGAGCGGGAGTGGATACGAGCAGTACTTC	CASSLWSGSGYEQYF
NA	TRBV6-6	TRBJ1-4	NA	TGTGCCAGCGCCGCCCAAGGGGTAGGGTCTGAAAAACTGTTTTTT	CASAAQGVGSEKLFF